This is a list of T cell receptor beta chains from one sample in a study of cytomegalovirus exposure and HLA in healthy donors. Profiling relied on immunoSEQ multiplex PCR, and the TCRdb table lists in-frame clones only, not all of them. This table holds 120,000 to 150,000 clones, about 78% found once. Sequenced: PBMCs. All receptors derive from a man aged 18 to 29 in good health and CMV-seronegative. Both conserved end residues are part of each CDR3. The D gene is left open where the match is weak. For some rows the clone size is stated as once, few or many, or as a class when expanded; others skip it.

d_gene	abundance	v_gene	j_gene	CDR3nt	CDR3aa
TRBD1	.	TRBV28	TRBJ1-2	TGTGCCAGCAGTTTACCACGTGGGACAGACTATGGCTACACCTTC	CASSLPRGTDYGYTF
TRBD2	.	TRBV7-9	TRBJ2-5	TGTGCCAGCAGCTCCGTAGGGGTAGCGGGAGAAGAGACCCAGTACTTC	CASSSVGVAGEETQYF
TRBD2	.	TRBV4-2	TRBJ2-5	TGTGCCAGCAGCCAAGCCCTGGCCGGGACTAGCGAAGAGACCCAGTACTTC	CASSQALAGTSEETQYF
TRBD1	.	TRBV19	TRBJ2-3	TGTGCCAGTAGTATCCGGAGGACAGGTGGTTTGGATACGCAGTATTTT	CASSIRRTGGLDTQYF
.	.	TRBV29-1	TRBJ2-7	TGCAGCGTTGGCTTGCCTAGATCCTACGAGCAGTACTTC	CSVGLPRSYEQYF
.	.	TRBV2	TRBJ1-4	TGTGCCAGCAGCCTTCCGTCCGGAAAACTGTTTTTT	CASSLPSGKLFF
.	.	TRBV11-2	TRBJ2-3	TGTGCCAGCGCCTTCGGGGATACGCAGTATTTT	CASAFGDTQYF
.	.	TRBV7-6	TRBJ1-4	TGTGCCAGCAGCTTATCTCCGTTGGGGGCGATTGATGAAAAACTGTTTTTT	CASSLSPLGAIDEKLFF
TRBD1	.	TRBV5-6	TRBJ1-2	TGTGCCAGCAGCTTGGGGGGACAGGGTTCGTCTAACTATGGCTACACCTTC	CASSLGGQGSSNYGYTF
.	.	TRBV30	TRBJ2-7	TGTGCCTGGAGTCCCGGCAGGGTGGTCTACGAGCAGTACTTC	CAWSPGRVVYEQYF
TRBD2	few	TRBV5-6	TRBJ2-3	TGTGCCAGCAGCTTCCTAGCGGGGGGGCGGGCAGATACGCAGTATTTT	CASSFLAGGRADTQYF
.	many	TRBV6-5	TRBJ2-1	TGTGCCAGCAGTTCCTCTAGCGTATGGGAGCAGTTCTTC	CASSSSSVWEQFF
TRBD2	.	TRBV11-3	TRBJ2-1	TGTGCCAGCAGCTCCCATCTAGCGGGAGGGCCACGGGAGCAGTTCTTC	CASSSHLAGGPREQFF
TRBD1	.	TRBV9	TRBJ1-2	TGTGCCAGCAGCGCGGCAGGGGGCGCCGATCACTATGGCTACACCTTC	CASSAAGGADHYGYTF
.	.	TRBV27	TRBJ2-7	TGTGCCAGCGGAGGGGTGATTCCCGGCTACGAGCAGTACTTC	CASGGVIPGYEQYF
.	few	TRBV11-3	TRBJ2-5	TGTGCCAGCAGCTTAGGGGGATTGGGGGGTGAAGAGACCCAGTACTTC	CASSLGGLGGEETQYF
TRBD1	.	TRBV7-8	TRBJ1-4	TGTGCCAGCAGCTCAGCCGGGACAGGGGGAAAACTGTTTTTT	CASSSAGTGGKLFF
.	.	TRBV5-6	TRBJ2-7	TGTGCCAGCAGCTTGGGCAGCTCCTACGAGCAGTACTTC	CASSLGSSYEQYF
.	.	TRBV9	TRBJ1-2	TGTGCCAGCAGCGTAGATAAAGGGGAATATGGCTACACCTTC	CASSVDKGEYGYTF
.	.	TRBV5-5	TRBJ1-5	TGTGCCAGCAGCGGCTCCCCCGCTAGCAATCAGCCCCAGCATTTT	CASSGSPASNQPQHF
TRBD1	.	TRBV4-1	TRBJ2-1	TGCGCCAGCAGCCAAGAACCGCCGACAGGGAGCTCCTACAATGAGCAGTTCTTC	CASSQEPPTGSSYNEQFF
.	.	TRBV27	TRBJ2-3	TGTGCCAGCAGCCTGACGGGGAGAGATACGCAGTATTTT	CASSLTGRDTQYF
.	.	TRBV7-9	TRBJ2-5	TGTGCCAGCAGCTTAGGAGCGATACAAGAGACCCAGTACTTC	CASSLGAIQETQYF
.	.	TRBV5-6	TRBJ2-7	TGTGCCAGCAGCCCTGGCGGGGTCTACGAGCAGTACTTC	CASSPGGVYEQYF
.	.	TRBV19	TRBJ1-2	TGTGCCAGTAGTATATCGAAGTCGTCGGTCTATGGCTACACCTTC	CASSISKSSVYGYTF
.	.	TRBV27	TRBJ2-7	TGTGCCAGCAGCGCCCCCGACTTTCTCTACGAGCAGTACTTC	CASSAPDFLYEQYF
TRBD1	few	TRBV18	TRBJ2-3	TGTGCCAGCTCACAGCCGGGACAGGGAGCAGATACGCAGTATTTT	CASSQPGQGADTQYF
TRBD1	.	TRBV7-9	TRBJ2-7	TGTGCCAGCAGCTCGACAGGGGACGAGCAGTACTTC	CASSSTGDEQYF
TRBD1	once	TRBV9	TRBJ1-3	TGTGCCAGCAGCGGAGACAGGGGGCGGAACACCATATATTTT	CASSGDRGRNTIYF